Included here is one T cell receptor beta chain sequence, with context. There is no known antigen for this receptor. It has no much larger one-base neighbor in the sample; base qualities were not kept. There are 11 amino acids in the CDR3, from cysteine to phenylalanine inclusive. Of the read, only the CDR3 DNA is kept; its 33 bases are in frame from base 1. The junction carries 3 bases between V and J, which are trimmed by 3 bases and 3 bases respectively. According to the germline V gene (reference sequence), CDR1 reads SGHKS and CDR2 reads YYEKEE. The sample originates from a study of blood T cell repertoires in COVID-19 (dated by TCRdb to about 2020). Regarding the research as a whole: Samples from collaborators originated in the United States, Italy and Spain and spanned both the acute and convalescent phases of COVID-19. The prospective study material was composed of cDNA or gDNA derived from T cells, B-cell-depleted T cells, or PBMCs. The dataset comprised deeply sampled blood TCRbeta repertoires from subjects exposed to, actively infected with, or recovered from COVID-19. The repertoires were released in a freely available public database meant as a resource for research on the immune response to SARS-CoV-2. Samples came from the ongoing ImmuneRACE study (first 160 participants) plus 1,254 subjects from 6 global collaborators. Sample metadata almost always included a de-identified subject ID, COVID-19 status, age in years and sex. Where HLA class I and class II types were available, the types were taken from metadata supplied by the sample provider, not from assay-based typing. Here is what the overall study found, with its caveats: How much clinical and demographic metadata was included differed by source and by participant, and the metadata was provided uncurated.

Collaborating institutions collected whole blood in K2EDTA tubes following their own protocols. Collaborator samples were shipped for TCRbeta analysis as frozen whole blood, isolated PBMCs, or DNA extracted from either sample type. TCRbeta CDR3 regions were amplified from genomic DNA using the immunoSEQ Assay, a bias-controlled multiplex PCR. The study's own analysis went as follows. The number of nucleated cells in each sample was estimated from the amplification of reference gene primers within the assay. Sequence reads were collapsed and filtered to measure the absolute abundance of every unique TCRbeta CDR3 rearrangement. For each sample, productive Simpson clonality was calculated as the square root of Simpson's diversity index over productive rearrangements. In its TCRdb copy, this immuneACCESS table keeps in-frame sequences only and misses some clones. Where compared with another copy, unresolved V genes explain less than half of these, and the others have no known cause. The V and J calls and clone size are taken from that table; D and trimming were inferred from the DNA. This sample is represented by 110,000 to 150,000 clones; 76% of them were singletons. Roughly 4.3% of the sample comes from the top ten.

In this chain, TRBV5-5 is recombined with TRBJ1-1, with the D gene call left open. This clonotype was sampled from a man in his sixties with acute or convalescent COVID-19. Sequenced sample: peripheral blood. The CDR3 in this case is CASSSYTEAFF. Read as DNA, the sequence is TGTGCCAGCAGCTCGTACACTGAAGCTTTCTTT.